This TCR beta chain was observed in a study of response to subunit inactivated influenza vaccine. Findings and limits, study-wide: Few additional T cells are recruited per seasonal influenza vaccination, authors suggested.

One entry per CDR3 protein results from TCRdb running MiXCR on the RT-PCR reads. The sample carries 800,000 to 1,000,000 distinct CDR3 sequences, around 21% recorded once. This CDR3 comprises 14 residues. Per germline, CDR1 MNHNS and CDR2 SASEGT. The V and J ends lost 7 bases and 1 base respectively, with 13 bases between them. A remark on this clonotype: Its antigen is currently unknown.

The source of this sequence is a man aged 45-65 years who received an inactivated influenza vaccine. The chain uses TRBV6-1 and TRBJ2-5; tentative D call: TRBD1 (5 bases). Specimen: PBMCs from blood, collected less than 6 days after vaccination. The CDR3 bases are TGTGCCAGCACCCGAAGACAGAGCCAAGAGACCCAGTACTTC. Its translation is CASTRRQSQETQYF.